The sequence of this T cell receptor (beta chain) was determined in a study of control samples from healthy donors and cancer patients. Profiling relied on immunoSEQ multiplex PCR, and the TCRdb table lists in-frame clones only, not all of them. This table holds some 140,000 clones, approximately 94% found once. This CDR3 has 15 residues. The V gene lost 2 bases and the J gene lost 1 base, with 9 bases spanning the gap. CDR1 is MNHNS and CDR2 is SASEGT in the germline V gene. The sequenced material came from blood. The sequence was obtained from a man between 35 and 55 years old in good health. The chain has TRBV6-1 and TRBJ1-5; D is unresolved. Here the CDR3 DNA reads TGTGCCAGCAGTGAACTCCTGGGCAGCAATCAGCCCCAGCATTTT. Encoded protein: CASSELLGSNQPQHF.